This passage covers 12 T cell receptor beta chains from one sample sequenced in a study of shared clonotypes between healthy human individuals. The table came from immunoSEQ multiplex PCR; TCRdb's copy has only in-frame clones and leaves some out. The sample contains about 2.4 million clones, approximately 92% of which appear only once. The sample taken for sequencing was naive CD4+ T cells sorted from blood. Subset of the sample: CD45RA+ positively selected. These receptors were collected from a man between 18 and 35 years old in good health.

This chain joins TRBV10-1 and TRBJ2-2; no reliable D call. V was cut by 4 bases and J by 4 bases, with 10 bases left in between. CDR1 is WNHNN, CDR2 SYGVQD, per germline (reference sequence). The CDR3 length is 14 residues. CDR3: CASSVHFLTGELFF. CDR3 in DNA: TGCGCCAGCAGTGTACACTTCCTCACCGGGGAGCTGTTTTTT.

The chain uses TRBV28 and TRBJ1-4; possible D gene TRBD1, 5 bases. The CDR3 totals 15 residues. Trimming shortened V by 6 bases and J by 8 bases, and 19 bases separated the two germline ends. CDR1 is MDHEN and CDR2 is SYDVKM in the germline V gene. The CDR3 DNA reads as TGTGCCAGCAGGATCGACACCACCTGGGGGGAAAAACTGTTTTTT. Its protein is CASRIDTTWGEKLFF.

This clone was found a few times. The identical CDR3 is also encoded by other nucleotide sequences in the sample. The chain carries TRBV9 and TRBJ1-1; D perhaps matches TRBD1 (5 bases). The germline V gene has CDR1 SGDLS and CDR2 YYNGEE. Trimming pared 0 bases from V and 4 bases from J, leaving 7 bases between. This CDR3 is built from 13 residues. The CDR3 loop is CASSVDGGTEAFF. The DNA for the CDR3 is TGTGCCAGCAGCGTAGATGGGGGCACTGAAGCTTTCTTT.

As regards this clone: This sample also contains other DNA sequences that code for the same CDR3. V and J are TRBV5-1 and TRBJ1-3; D is undetermined. CDR3 size: 13 residues. Trimming stripped 0 bases from V and 4 bases from J, with 5 bases between. Germline lookup yields CDR1 SGHRS and CDR2 YFSETQ. CDR3 protein: CASSLDPGNTIYF. For the CDR3, the DNA is TGCGCCAGCAGCTTGGATCCGGGAAACACCATATATTTT.

This clone was counted a few times. The chain employs TRBV2 and TRBJ2-5; D is unresolved. CDR3 length equals 15 residues. The ends were cut back, 0 bases at V and 3 bases at J, with 11 bases in the middle. Germline CDR1 SNHLY, CDR2 FYNNEI. CDR3 protein: CASSEARSFEETQYF. CDR3 DNA: TGTGCCAGCAGTGAAGCTAGGAGTTTCGAAGAGACCCAGTACTTC.

This clone appeared once. This CDR3 reads CASSLGPLGEQYF. The CDR3 DNA sequence: TGCGCCAGCAGCCTAGGACCCTTGGGTGAGCAGTACTTC. The chain carries TRBV5-1 and TRBJ2-7; D gene uncertain. Germline V lookup: CDR1 SGHRS, CDR2 YFSETQ. With 4 bases removed from V and 7 bases from J, the gap between germline ends came to 15 bases. The CDR3 runs to 13 residues. Full variable domain (outside the CDR3, taken from reference TRBV5-1 and TRBJ2-7): KAGVTQTPRYLIKTRGQQVTLSCSPISGHRSVSWYQQTPGQGLQFLFEYFSETQRNKGNFPGRFSGRQFSNSRSEMNVSTLELGDSALYLCASSLGPLGEQYFGPGTRLTVT.

The chain employs TRBV27 and TRBJ2-5, with D perhaps matching TRBD2 (7 bases). The length of the CDR3 is 16 residues. Trimming removed 5 bases from V and 2 bases from J, with 18 bases in between. Germline V lookup: CDR1 MNHEY, CDR2 SMNVEV (reference sequence). The CDR3 sequence: CASSPKGGGVQETQYF. CDR3 sequence (DNA): TGTGCCAGCAGTCCCAAGGGAGGGGGGGTTCAAGAGACCCAGTACTTC.

This clone turned up a few times. The chain uses TRBV21-1 and TRBJ1-1. TRBV21-1 is reported as a pseudogene. This CDR3 is 14 amino acids long. Here the CDR3 reads CASIRRGLNTEAFF. The CDR3 DNA is TGTGCCAGCATCCGGCGAGGGTTGAACACTGAAGCTTTCTTT.

The CDR3 DNA sequence: TGTGCCATCAGCTGGACAGGGGAGAACGGGGAGCTGTTTTTT. Protein sequence: CAISWTGENGELFF. The chain employs TRBV10-3 and TRBJ2-2; 9 positions match TRBD1. The CDR3 contains 14 residues. J was trimmed by 7 bases and V by 6 bases; bases with no gene match: 6. Germline CDR1 reads ENHRY; CDR2 reads SYGVKD.

The rearrangement links TRBV5-1 to TRBJ2-2; 7 positions match TRBD2. Germline V gene data show CDR1 as SGHRS and CDR2 as YFSETQ. V lost 4 bases, J lost 1 base, and 13 bases stayed unmatched. This CDR3 is built from 18 residues. The CDR3 spells CASSVRGWLAENTGELFF. CDR3 coding DNA: TGCGCCAGCAGCGTAAGGGGATGGCTAGCGGAGAACACCGGGGAGCTGTTTTTT.

This clone was detected once. This sequence joins TRBV28 and TRBJ1-5; D gene uncertain. The CDR3 spans 14 residues. Germline V CDR1 and CDR2: MDHEN, SYDVKM. Trimming cost V 6 bases and J 6 bases, with 15 bases left between them. CDR3 residues: CASSLRGPGQPQHF. The CDR3 nucleotides are TGTGCCAGCAGCCTCAGAGGGCCGGGTCAGCCCCAGCATTTT.

Written as DNA, the CDR3 is TGCGCCAGCAGAAGGAACGGGGACCGCCACAATGAGCAGTTCTTC. This encodes CASRRNGDRHNEQFF. The chain recombines TRBV5-1 with TRBJ2-1; either TRBD1 or TRBD2 may fit D (5 bases each). Germline V lookup: CDR1 SGHRS, CDR2 YFSETQ. The CDR3 consists of 15 residues. The V end lost 5 bases, the J end lost 5 bases, and 17 bases lay between the germline ends.